Below are 11 T cell receptor beta chains sequenced from a single sample in a study of cytomegalovirus exposure and HLA in healthy donors. The PCR had 60 Vbeta and 13 Jbeta primers. Sequencing was performed with immunoSEQ multiplex PCR; in TCRdb, only in-frame clones are kept and a portion is missing. This table has about 110,000 clones, about four fifths appearing once. The specimen sequenced was PBMCs. These receptors were taken from a woman under 30 in good health and CMV-seropositive.

The chain uses TRBV2 and TRBJ1-2; D remains ambiguous. This CDR3 region has 13 residues. Germline CDR1 SNHLY, CDR2 FYNNEI. V was cut by 3 bases and J by 7 bases, with 12 bases left in between. The DNA of the CDR3 is TGTGCCAGCAGTGAGGTAGACGAGGCTGGCTACACCTTC. Translating it yields CASSEVDEAGYTF.

The chain is built from TRBV28 and TRBJ1-5; perhaps TRBD1 as D (5 bases). Trimming took 2 bases from V and 7 from J, leaving 6 bases between them. Germline CDR1 and CDR2: MDHEN and SYDVKM. CDR3 length: 12 residues. As DNA, the CDR3 is TGTGCCAGCAGTTTAGCAGGGCAGCCCCAGCATTTT. It specifies CASSLAGQPQHF.

The rearrangement links TRBV5-6 to TRBJ2-7; 7 bases are a match to TRBD1. CDR1 is SGHDT, CDR2 YYEEEE, per germline. J was trimmed by 3 bases and V by 3 bases; bases with no gene match: 6. This CDR3 has 14 residues. The CDR3 region has the DNA TGTGCCAGCAGCTGGACAGGCGGAATCTACGAGCAGTACTTC. Translated, it gives CASSWTGGIYEQYF.

The V gene is TRBV28, the J gene TRBJ2-2; perhaps TRBD1 as D (6 bases). CDR1 MDHEN and CDR2 SYDVKM come from the germline V gene. V was pared by 6 bases and J by 4 bases, with 18 bases between. CDR3 length equals 16 residues. CDR3 sequence reads: CASSAPGQIFTGELFF. For the CDR3, the DNA is TGTGCCAGCAGCGCACCAGGACAGATTTTCACCGGGGAGCTGTTTTTT.

V is TRBV25-1 and J is TRBJ1-4; 9 bases match TRBD1. With 5 bases clipped from V and 4 bases from J, the junction kept 8 bases outside the gene matches. The CDR3 totals 16 residues. Germline V CDR1 and CDR2: MGHDK, SYGVNS. CDR3 DNA: TGTGCCAGCAGTTCTTATGGGGACAGGGATAATGAAAAACTGTTTTTT. Its translation is CASSSYGDRDNEKLFF. Based on the CDR3 plus reference TRBV25-1 and TRBJ1-4, the full variable domain is EADIYQTPRYLVIGTGKKITLECSQTMGHDKMYWYQQDPGMELHLIHYSYGVNSTEKGDLSSESTVSRIRTEHFPLTLESARPSHTSQYLCASSSYGDRDNEKLFFGSGTQLSVL.

This clone was seen a single time. This chain uses TRBV9 with TRBJ2-3; 7 bases align to TRBD1. V lost 3 bases, J lost 6 bases, and 7 bases stayed unmatched. The CDR3 totals 14 residues. Germline values: CDR1 SGDLS, CDR2 YYNGEE. The CDR3 DNA reads TGTGCCAGCAGCGCGAGCGACAGGGTTGATACGCAGTATTTT. Translation: CASSASDRVDTQYF.

The V call is TRBV28, the J call TRBJ1-2, with D perhaps matching TRBD1 (6 bases). The V gene's germline CDR1 is MDHEN and CDR2 SYDVKM. Trimming cost V 1 base and J 8 bases, with 11 bases left between them. The CDR3 length is 13 residues. The CDR3 DNA reads as TGTGCCAGCAGTTTATTCAGGGGCGAAGGCTACACCTTC. Translated, it gives CASSLFRGEGYTF.

CDR3: CASSTRGRLALHEQFF. The CDR3 DNA is TGTGCCAGCAGCACGCGGGGGAGACTAGCGCTCCATGAGCAGTTCTTC. The rearrangement uses TRBV5-4 and TRBJ2-1, with TRBD2 identical over 8 bases. This CDR3 is 16 amino acids long. Germline lookup yields CDR1 SGHNT and CDR2 YYREEE (reference sequence). V was clipped by 4 bases and J by 8 bases; unmatched bases: 14.

This chain connects TRBV4-2 to TRBJ2-1; the match to TRBD2 covers 11 bases. The length of the CDR3 is 16 residues. Germline V gene sequence: CDR1 LGHNA, CDR2 YNFKEQ. V lost 0 bases, J lost 7 bases, and 5 bases stayed unmatched. CDR3 residues: CASSQDLLAGVNEQFF. CDR3 in DNA: TGTGCCAGCAGCCAAGATCTACTAGCGGGAGTAAATGAGCAGTTCTTC.

This chain links TRBV28 with TRBJ2-5; TRBD2 aligns across 8 bases. In germline, CDR1 is MDHEN, CDR2 SYDVKM. The CDR3 spans 17 residues. With 3 bases clipped from V and 2 bases from J, the junction kept 11 bases outside the gene matches. CDR3 nucleotides: TGTGCCAGCAGTTTCTCGGGTCTAGCGGGTCGTCAAGAGACCCAGTACTTC. Amino acids: CASSFSGLAGRQETQYF.

This clone was observed a handful of times. The genes are TRBV4-1 and TRBJ1-3; 8 positions match TRBD1. CDR1 and CDR2 (germline): MGHRA, YSYEKL. The CDR3 covers 20 residues. Trimming removed 4 bases from V and 4 bases from J; junction bases left unmatched: 21. The DNA of the CDR3 is TGCGCCAGCAGCCCGGTTATCTTGGGACAGGAGTCTCTTTTCGGAAACACCATATATTTT. It is translated as CASSPVILGQESLFGNTIYF.